This T cell receptor beta chain is from a study of T cells in Graves' hyperthyroidism and ophthalmopathy. Remarks on this clonotype: What it binds is not known.

Study-wide results and limits: Blood held most thyroid clonotypes expanded above 0.001 frequency.

The CDR3 runs to 16 residues. J gave up 3 bases and V 4 bases, and 6 bases lay outside the gene matches. Germline loops: CDR1 WSHSY, CDR2 SAAADI. Amplification of TCR beta CDR3 regions was performed using RNA transcripts as template. The HTBI primer set drove a first-round RT-PCR of the TCR CDR3. One entry per CDR3 protein, called by TCRdb with MiXCR from the multiplex PCR reads. The sample shows about 98,000 distinct CDR3 sequences, around 42% of them seen only once. Source material: peripheral blood or thyroid tissue (not recorded which). The sequence was collected from a woman younger than 45 with Graves' hyperthyroidism. The V call is TRBV10-2, the J call TRBJ1-5, with 10 bases lining up with TRBD1. The CDR3 DNA follows: TGCGCCAGCAGTGGACCGGGACAGGGGAACAATCAGCCCCAGCATTTT. Translating it yields CASSGPGQGNNQPQHF.